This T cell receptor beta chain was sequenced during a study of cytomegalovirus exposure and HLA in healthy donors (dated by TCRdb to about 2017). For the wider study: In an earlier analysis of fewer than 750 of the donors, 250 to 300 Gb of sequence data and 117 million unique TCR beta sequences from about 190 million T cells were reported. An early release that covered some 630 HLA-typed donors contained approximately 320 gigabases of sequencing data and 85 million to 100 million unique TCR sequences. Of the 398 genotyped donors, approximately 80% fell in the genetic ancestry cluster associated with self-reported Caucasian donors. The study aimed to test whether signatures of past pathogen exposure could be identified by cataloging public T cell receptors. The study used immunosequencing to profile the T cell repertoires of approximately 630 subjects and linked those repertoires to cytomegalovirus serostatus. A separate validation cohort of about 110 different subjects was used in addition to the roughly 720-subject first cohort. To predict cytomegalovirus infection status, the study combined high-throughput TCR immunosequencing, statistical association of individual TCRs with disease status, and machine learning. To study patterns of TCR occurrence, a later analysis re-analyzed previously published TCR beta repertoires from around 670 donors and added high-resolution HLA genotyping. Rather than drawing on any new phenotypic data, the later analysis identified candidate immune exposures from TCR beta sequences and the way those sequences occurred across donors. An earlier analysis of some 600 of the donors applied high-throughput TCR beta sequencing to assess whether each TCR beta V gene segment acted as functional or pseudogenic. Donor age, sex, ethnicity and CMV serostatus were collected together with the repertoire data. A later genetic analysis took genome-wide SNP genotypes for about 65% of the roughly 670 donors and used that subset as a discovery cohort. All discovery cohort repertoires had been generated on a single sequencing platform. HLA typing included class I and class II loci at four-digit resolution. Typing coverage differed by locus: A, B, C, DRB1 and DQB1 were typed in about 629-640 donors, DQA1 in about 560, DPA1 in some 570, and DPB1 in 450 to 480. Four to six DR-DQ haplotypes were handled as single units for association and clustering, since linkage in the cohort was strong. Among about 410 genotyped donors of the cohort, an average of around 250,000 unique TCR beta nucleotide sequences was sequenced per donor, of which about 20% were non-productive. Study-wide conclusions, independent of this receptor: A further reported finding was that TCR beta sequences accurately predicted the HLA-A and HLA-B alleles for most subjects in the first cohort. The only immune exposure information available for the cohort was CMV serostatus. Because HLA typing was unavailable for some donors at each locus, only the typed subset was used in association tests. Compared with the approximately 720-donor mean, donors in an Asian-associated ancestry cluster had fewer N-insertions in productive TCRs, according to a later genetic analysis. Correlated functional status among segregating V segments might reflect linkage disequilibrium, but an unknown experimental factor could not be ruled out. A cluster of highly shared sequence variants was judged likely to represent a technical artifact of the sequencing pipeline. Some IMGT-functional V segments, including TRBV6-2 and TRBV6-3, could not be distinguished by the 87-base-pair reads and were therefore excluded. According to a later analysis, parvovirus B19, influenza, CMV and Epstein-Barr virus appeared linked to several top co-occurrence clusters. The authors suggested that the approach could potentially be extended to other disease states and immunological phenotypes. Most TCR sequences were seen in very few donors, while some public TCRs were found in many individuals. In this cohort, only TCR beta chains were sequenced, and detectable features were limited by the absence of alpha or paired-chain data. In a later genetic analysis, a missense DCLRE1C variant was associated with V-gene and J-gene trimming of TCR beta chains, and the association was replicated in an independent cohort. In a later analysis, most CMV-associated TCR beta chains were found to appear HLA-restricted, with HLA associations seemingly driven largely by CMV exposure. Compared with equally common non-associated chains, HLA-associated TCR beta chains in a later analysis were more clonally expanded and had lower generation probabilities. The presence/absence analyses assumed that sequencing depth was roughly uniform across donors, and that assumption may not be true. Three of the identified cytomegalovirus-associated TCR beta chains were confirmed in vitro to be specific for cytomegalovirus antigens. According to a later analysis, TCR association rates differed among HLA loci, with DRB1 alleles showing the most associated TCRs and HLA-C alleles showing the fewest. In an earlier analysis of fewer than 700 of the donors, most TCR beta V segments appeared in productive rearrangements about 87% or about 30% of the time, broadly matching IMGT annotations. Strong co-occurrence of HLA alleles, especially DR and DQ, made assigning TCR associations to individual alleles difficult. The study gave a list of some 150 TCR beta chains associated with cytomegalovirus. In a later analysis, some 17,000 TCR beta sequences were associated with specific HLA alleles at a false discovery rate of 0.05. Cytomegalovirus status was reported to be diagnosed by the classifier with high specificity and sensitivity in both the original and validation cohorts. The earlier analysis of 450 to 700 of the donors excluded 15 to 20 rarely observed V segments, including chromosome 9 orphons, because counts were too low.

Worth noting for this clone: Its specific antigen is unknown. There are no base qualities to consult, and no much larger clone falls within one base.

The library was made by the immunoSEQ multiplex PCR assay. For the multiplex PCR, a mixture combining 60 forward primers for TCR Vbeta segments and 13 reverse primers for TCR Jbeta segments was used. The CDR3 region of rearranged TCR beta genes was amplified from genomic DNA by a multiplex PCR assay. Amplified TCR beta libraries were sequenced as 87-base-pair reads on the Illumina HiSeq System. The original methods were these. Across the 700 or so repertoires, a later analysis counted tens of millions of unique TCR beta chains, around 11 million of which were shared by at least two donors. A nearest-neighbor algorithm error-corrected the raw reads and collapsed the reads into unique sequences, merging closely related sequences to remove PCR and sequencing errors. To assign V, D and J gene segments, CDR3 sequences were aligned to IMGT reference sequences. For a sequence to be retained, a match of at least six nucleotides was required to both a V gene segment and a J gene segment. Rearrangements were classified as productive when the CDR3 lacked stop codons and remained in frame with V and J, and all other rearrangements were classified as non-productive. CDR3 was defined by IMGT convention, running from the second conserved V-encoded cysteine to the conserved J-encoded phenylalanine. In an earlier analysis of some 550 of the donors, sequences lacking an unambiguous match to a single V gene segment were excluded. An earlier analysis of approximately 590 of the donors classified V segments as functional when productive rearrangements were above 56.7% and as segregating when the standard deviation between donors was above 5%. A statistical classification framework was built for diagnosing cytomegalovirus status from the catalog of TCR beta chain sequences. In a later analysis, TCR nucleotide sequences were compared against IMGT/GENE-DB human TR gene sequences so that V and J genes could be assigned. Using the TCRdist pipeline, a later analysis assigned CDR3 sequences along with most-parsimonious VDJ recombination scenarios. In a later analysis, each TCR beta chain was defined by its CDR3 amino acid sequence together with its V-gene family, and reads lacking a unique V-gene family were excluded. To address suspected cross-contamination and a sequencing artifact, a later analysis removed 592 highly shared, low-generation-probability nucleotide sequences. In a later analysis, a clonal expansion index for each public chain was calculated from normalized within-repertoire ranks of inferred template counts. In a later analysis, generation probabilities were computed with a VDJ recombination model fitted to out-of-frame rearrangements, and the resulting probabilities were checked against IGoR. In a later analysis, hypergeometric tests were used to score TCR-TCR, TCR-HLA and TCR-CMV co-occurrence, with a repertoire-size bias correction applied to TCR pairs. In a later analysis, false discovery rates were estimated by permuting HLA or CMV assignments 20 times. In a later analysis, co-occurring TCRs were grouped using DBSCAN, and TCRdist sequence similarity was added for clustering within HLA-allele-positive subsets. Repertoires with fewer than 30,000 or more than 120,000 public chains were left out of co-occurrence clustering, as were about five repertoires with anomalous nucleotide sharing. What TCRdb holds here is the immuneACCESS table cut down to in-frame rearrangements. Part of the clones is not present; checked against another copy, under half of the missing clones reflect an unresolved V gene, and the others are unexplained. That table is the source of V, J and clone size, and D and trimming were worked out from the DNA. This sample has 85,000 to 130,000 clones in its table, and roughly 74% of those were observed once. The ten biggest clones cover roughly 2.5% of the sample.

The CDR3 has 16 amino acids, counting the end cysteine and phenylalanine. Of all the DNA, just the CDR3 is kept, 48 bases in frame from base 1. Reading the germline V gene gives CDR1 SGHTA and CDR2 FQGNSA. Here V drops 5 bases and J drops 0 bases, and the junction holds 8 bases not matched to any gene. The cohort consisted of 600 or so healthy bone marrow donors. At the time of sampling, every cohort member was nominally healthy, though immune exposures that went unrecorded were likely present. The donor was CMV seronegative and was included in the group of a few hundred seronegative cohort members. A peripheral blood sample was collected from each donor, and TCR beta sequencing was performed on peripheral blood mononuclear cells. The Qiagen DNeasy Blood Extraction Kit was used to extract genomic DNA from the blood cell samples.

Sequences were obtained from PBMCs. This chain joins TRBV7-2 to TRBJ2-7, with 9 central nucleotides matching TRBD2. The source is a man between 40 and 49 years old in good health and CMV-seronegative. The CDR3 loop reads CASSIVSGGLSYEQYF. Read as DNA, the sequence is TGTGCCAGCAGCATCGTTAGCGGGGGACTCTCCTACGAGCAGTACTTC.